This is a list of T cell receptor beta chains from one sample in a study of T cell changes during pregnancy in multiple sclerosis. Sequenced by immunoSEQ multiplex PCR; TCRdb stores in-frame clones only, minus some. The sample includes 65,000 to 85,000 clones, roughly 92% seen only once; the top ten take roughly 0.21%. Sequencing was performed on CD4+ T cells from peripheral blood mononuclear cells, taken before pregnancy. These receptors all stem from a female donor with multiple sclerosis, enrolled in a pregnancy study. Both conserved end residues are part of each CDR3. Each record gives: V gene, J gene, D gene, clone size, CDR3 protein, CDR3 DNA. A D gene is named only where the DNA matches it firmly. Expanded clones are given a class, and other clones once, few, many or no size at all.

>TRBV4-1|TRBJ1-2|-|-
CASSQVPSRGESGYTF
TGCGCCAGCAGCCAAGTCCCCTCCAGGGGCGAAAGTGGCTACACCTTC
>TRBV6-1|TRBJ1-2|TRBD1|-
CASRDSGGFSYGYTF
TGTGCCAGCAGGGATTCAGGGGGCTTCAGCTATGGCTACACCTTC
>TRBV5-4|TRBJ2-5|TRBD1|-
CASSTTGVETQYF
TGTGCCAGCAGCACTACAGGGGTAGAGACCCAGTACTTC
>TRBV11-2|TRBJ1-2|-|-
CASSLQSREVGGYTF
TGTGCCAGCAGCTTACAAAGCAGGGAAGTGGGTGGCTACACCTTC
>TRBV19|TRBJ1-1|-|-
CASSGRIQGLNTEAFF
TGTGCCAGTAGTGGTCGGATACAGGGACTGAACACTGAAGCTTTCTTT
>TRBV5-1|TRBJ2-1|TRBD2|-
CASSPLEGLAGYNEQFF
TGCGCCAGCAGCCCCCTCGAGGGACTAGCGGGATACAATGAGCAGTTCTTC
>TRBV10-1|TRBJ1-1|-|-
CASSPSGEGTEAFF
TGCGCCAGCAGTCCCTCGGGGGAGGGCACTGAAGCTTTCTTT
>TRBV5-4|TRBJ2-7|TRBD2|-
CASSSVAGLSSYEQYF
TGTGCCAGCAGCTCGGTAGCGGGTCTCAGCTCCTACGAGCAGTACTTC
>TRBV9|TRBJ1-2|-|-
CASSAGAGHDGYTF
TGTGCCAGCAGCGCTGGCGCAGGGCACGATGGCTACACCTTC
>TRBV9|TRBJ2-5|-|-
CASSGAQGRGVQETQYF
TGTGCCAGCAGCGGTGCACAGGGAAGGGGAGTCCAAGAGACCCAGTACTTC
>TRBV4-1|TRBJ2-5|-|-
CASSQASVRETQYF
TGCGCCAGCAGCCAAGCCAGCGTCCGAGAGACCCAGTACTTC
>TRBV30|TRBJ2-3|TRBD2|-
CAWGLGLAGGGDTQYF
TGTGCCTGGGGATTGGGACTAGCGGGAGGTGGGGATACGCAGTATTTT
>TRBV28|TRBJ2-7|TRBD1|-
CASSPPGQGMAYEQYF
TGTGCCAGCAGTCCACCTGGACAGGGGATGGCATACGAGCAGTACTTC
>TRBV27|TRBJ2-1|-|-
CASSLRNPTYNEQFF
TGTGCCAGCAGTTTGAGGAATCCCACTTACAATGAGCAGTTCTTC
>TRBV7-9|TRBJ1-6|-|once
CASSRGLNGSPLHF
TGTGCCAGCAGCCGCGGATTGAACGGATCACCCCTCCACTTT
>TRBV7-7|TRBJ2-1|-|-
CASSQGVGNEQFF
TGTGCCAGCAGCCAGGGCGTCGGTAATGAGCAGTTCTTC
>TRBV4-1|TRBJ2-3|TRBD2|-
CASSQVPGGPPDTQYF
TGCGCCAGCAGCCAAGTCCCGGGGGGGCCCCCAGATACGCAGTATTTT
>TRBV30|TRBJ2-7|TRBD2|-
CAWSRLAGGKDEQYF
TGTGCCTGGAGTAGACTAGCGGGAGGGAAGGACGAGCAGTACTTC
>TRBV5-1|TRBJ2-1|TRBD2|-
CASSLREGHDEQFF
TGCGCCAGCAGCTTGCGGGAGGGCCACGATGAGCAGTTCTTC
>TRBV1|TRBJ1-1|-|-
CTSERATEAFF
TGCACCAGCGAGAGGGCAACTGAAGCTTTCTTT